The entry below describes one T cell receptor (beta chain). The entry originates in a study of shared clonotypes between healthy human individuals. The CDR3 contains 13 residues. The ends were cut back, 6 bases at V and 7 bases at J, with 15 bases in the middle. CDR1 is MGHDK and CDR2 is SYGVNS in the germline V gene. As defined, naive CD8 cells were CD45RO-negative and positively selected for CCR7, with terminally differentiated effector memory CD45RA+ cells excluded. Replicate sorted-subset PCRs were loaded with roughly 190 ng DNA, 29,000 or so T cell genomes. The repertoire was sequenced with immunoSEQ multiplex PCR; TCRdb's copy has only in-frame clones and lacks some. In the table there are millions of clones, about 95% of which are singletons.

Sequenced: naive CD8+ T cells sorted from blood. The rearrangement joins TRBV25-1 to TRBJ1-2, with D perhaps TRBD1 (6 bases). The TCR originated in a man between 18 and 35 years old in good health. The CDR3 protein is CASSATGWGGYTF. CDR3 coding DNA: TGTGCCAGCAGCGCAACAGGGTGGGGTGGCTACACCTTC.